This TCR beta chain was sequenced in a study of blood T cell repertoires in COVID-19. Only in-frame clones appear in the TCRdb table, and some are missing; sequencing was by immunoSEQ multiplex PCR. Here the sample spans about 170,000 clones, over 80% being singletons. This CDR3 is 13 amino acids long. V lost 8 bases and J lost 7, with 12 bases in between. The sample consisted of peripheral blood. The chain uses TRBV12-3 or TRBV12-4 and TRBJ1-6; D is possibly TRBD1 (6 bases). The source is a man in his thirties or forties with COVID-19, enrolled during active disease. The CDR3 loop reads CASGQRENSPLHF. In DNA form, the CDR3 reads TGTGCCAGCGGACAGCGCGAAAATTCACCCCTCCACTTT.